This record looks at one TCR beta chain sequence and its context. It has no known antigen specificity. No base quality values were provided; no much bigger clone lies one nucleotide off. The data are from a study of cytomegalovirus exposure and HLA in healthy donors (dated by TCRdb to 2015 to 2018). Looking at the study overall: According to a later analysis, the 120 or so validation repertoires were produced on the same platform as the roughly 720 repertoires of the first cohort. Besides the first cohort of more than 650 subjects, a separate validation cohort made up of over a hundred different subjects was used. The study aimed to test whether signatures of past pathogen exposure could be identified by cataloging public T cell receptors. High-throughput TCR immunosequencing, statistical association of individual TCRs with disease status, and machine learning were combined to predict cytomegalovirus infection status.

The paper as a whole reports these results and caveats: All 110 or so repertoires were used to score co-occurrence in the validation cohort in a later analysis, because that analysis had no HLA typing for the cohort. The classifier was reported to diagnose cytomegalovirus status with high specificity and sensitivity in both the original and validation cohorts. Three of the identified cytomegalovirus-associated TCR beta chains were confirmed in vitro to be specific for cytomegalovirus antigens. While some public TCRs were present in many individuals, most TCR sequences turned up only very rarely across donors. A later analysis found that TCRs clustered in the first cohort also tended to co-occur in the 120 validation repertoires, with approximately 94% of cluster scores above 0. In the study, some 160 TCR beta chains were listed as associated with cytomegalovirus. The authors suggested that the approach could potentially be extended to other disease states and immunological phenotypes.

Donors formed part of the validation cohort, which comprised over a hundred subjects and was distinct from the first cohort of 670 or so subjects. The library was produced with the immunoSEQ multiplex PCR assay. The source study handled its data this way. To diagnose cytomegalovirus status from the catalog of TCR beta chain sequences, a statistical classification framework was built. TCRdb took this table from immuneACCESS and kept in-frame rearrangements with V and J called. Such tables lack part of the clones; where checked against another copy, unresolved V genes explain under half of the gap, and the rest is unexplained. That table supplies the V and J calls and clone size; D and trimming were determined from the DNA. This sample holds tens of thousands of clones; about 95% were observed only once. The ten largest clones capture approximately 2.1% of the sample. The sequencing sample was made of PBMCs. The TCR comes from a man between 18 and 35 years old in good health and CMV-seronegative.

The CDR3 region reads CAWRAGAVAFF. The base sequence is TGTGCCTGGCGGGCAGGGGCCGTGGCTTTCTTT. The sequence links TRBV30 to TRBJ1-1; TRBD1 is a weak D gene call, 6 bases matching. According to the germline V gene (reference sequence), CDR1 reads GTSNPN and CDR2 reads SVGIG. V is cut by 5 bases and J by 11 bases, and the space between the germline ends is 15 bases. There are 11 amino acids in the CDR3, from cysteine to phenylalanine inclusive. Solely the CDR3 DNA is kept, with 33 bases framed from the first base.